This paragraph reports one T cell receptor beta chain. What it binds is not known. Then a second PCR, running roughly 7 to 11 cycles, was carried out with a sample-barcoded 5' primer and a J-beta primer mix. With 12 random nucleotides, a template-switch adaptor tagged each individual cDNA molecule. In TCRdb, the 5' RACE reads were re-called with MiXCR into one record per CDR3 protein. Among approximately 760,000 distinct CDR3 sequences listed, 20% to 25% were seen once. The sample comes from a study of blood T cells in healthy people across ages. Study conclusions and caveats: Naive T cell percentage showed a strong correlation with the diversity of TCR beta.

Germline loops: CDR1 MNHNS, CDR2 SASEGT. The CDR3 length is 11 residues. Trimming cost V 11 bases and J 0 bases, with 8 bases left between them. These data also featured in a second study, about T cells of mothers and their children.

Sequenced: blood. This sequence was found in a boy younger than 18 in good health. The rearrangement uses TRBV6-1 and TRBJ2-7; the D is unclear. The CDR3 region has the DNA TGTGCCCCTCGGACCTCCTACGAGCAGTACTTC. Residues: CAPRTSYEQYF.